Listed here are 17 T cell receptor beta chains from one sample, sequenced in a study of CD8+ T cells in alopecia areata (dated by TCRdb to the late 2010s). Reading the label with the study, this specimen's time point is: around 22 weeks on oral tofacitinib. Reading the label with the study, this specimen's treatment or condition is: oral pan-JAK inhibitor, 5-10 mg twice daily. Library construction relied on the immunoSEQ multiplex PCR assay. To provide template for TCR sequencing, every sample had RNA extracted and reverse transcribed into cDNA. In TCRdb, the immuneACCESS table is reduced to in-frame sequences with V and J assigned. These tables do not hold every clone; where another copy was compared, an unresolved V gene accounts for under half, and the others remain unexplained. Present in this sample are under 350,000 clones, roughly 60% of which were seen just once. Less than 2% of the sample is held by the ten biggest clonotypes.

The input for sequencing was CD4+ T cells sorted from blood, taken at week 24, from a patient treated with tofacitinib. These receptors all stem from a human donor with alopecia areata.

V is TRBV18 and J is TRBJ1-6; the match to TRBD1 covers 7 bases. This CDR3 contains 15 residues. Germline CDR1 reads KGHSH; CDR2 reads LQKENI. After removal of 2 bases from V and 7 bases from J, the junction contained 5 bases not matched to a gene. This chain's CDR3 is CASSPEGGENSPLHF. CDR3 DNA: TGTGCCAGCTCACCAGAAGGGGGCGAGAATTCACCCCTCCACTTT.

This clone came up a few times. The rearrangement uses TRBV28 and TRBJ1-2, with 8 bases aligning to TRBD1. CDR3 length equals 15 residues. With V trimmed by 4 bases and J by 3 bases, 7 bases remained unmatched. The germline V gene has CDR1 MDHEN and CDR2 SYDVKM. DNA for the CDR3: TGTGCCAGCAGTTCGCCGGACAGGGAGGACTATGGCTACACCTTC. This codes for CASSSPDREDYGYTF.

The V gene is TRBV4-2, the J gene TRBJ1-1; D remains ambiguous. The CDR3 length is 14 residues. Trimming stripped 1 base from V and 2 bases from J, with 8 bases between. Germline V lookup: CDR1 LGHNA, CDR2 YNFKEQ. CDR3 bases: TGTGCCAGCAGCCAAGTAGGCGGAAACACTGAAGCTTTCTTT. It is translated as CASSQVGGNTEAFF.

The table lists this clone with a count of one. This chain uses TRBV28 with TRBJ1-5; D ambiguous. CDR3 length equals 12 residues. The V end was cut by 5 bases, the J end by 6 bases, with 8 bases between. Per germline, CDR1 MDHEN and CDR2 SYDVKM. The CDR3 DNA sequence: TGTGCCAGCAGTAAACCGGTTCAGCCCCAGCATTTT. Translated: CASSKPVQPQHF.

In DNA form, the CDR3 reads TGTGCCAGCAGTGATATGGGGACAGGGAATGAGCAGTTCTTC. As protein: CASSDMGTGNEQFF. The chain recombines TRBV2 with TRBJ2-1; TRBD1 matches at 9 bases. The V gene end was trimmed by 3 bases and the J gene end by 7 bases; junction bases not matched to a gene: 4. The CDR3 loop spans 14 amino acids. Looked up from germline, CDR1 is SNHLY and CDR2 is FYNNEI.

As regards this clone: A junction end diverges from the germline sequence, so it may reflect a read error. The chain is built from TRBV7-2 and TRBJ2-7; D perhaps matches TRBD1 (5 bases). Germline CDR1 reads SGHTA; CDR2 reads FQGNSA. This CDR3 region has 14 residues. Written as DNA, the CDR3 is TGTGCCAGCAGCTTATCGACGGCTCAGACAGCTCTCGTATTC. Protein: CASSLSTAQTALVF. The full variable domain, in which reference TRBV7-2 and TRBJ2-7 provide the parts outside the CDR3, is GAGVSQSPSNKVTEKGKDVELRCDPISGHTALYWYRQSLGQGLEFLIYFQGNSAPDKSGLPSDRFSAERTGGSVSTLTIQRTQQEDSAVYLCASSLSTAQTALVFGPGTRLTVT.

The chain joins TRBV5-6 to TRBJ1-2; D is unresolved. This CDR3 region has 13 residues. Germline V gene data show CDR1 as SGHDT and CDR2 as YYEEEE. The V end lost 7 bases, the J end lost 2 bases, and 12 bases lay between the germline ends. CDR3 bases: TGTGCCAGCGGCACCGACCACAACTATGGCTACACCTTC. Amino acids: CASGTDHNYGYTF.

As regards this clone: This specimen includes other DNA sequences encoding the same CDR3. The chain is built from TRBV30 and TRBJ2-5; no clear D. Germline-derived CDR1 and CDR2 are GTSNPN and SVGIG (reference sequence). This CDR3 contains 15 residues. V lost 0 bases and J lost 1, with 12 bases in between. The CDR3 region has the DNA TGTGCCTGGAGTGTTCGCCGGACCTCCCAAGAGACCCAGTACTTC. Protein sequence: CAWSVRRTSQETQYF.

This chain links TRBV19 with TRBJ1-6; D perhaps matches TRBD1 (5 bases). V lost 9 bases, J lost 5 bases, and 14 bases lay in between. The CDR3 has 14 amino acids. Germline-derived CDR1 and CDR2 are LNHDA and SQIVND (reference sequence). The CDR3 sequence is CASETGVDNSPLHF. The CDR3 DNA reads TGTGCCAGCGAAACAGGCGTGGATAATTCACCCCTCCACTTT.

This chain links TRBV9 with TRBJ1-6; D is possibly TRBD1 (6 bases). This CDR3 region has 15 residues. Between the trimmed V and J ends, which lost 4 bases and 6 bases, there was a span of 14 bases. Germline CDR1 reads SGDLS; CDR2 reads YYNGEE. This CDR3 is CASSTTGAGNSPLHF. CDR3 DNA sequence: TGTGCCAGCAGCACTACGGGGGCTGGTAATTCACCCCTCCACTTT.

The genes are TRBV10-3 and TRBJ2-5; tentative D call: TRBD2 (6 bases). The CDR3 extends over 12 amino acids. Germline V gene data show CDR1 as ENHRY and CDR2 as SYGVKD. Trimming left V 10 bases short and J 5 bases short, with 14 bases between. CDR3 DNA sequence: TGTGCCACGTCTACTGGGGGGGAGACCCAGTACTTC. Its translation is CATSTGGETQYF.

The CDR3 loop is CAWSTMPSYGYTF. CDR3 bases: TGTGCCTGGAGTACCATGCCCAGCTATGGCTACACCTTC. V gene TRBV30 combines with J gene TRBJ1-2; D call uncertain. The CDR3 runs to 13 residues. CDR1 GTSNPN and CDR2 SVGIG come from the germline V gene (reference sequence). V lost 2 bases to trimming and J lost 4 bases, with 11 bases between them.

The CDR3 protein is CASSLESAGNTDTQYF. The CDR3 DNA is TGCGCCAGCAGCTTGGAGTCGGCGGGGAACACAGATACGCAGTATTTT. V is TRBV5-1 and J is TRBJ2-3; D perhaps matches TRBD2 (6 bases). CDR1 and CDR2 from the germline V gene are SGHRS and YFSETQ. The CDR3 sequence is 16 residues long. Trimming took off 0 bases at V and 2 bases at J, with 13 bases between the two ends.

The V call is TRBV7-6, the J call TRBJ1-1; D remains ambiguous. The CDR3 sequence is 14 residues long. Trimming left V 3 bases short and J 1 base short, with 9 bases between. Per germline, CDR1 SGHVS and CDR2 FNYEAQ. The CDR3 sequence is CASSFGPQNTEAFF. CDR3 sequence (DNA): TGTGCCAGCAGCTTCGGCCCCCAGAACACTGAAGCTTTCTTT.

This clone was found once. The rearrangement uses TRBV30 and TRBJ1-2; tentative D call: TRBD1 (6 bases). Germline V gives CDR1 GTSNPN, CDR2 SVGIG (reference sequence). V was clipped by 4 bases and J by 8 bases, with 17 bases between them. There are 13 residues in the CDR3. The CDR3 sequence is CAWKRTARDGYTF. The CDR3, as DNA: TGTGCCTGGAAGCGGACAGCCAGAGACGGCTACACCTTC.

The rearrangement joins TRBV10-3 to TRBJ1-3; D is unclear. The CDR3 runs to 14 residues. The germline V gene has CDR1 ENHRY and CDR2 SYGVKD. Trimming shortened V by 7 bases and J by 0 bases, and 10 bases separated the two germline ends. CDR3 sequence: CAIIPATSGNTIYF. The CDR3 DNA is TGTGCCATCATCCCAGCGACCTCTGGAAACACCATATATTTT.

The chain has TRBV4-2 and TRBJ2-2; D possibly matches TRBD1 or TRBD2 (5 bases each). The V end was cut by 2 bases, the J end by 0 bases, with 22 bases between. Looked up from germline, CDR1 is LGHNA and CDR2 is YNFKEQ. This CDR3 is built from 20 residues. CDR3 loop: CASSQKDRTRFPANTGELFF. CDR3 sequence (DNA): TGTGCCAGCAGCCAAAAAGACAGAACTAGATTCCCCGCGAACACCGGGGAGCTGTTTTTT.